One sample yielded the 2 T cell receptor beta chains listed below, sequenced in a study of T cell repertoires in cytomegalovirus infection. TCRdb re-called the reads through MiXCR, storing one row per CDR3 protein. The sample includes about 130,000 distinct CDR3 sequences, 20% to 30% of them seen just once. What these receptors recognize is not known. Sequenced sample: PBMCs, sequenced either directly or after in vitro stimulation (not recorded which). These receptors were collected from a human donor in good health (CMV status not recorded). Some clones in this sample may be carry-over from other donors' samples.

This clonotype was found many times. The V call is TRBV7-2, the J call TRBJ1-3; possibly TRBD1 for D (6 bases). Deletions cut 1 base from V and 6 bases from J, with 13 bases between. CDR3 length equals 15 residues. CDR1 is SGHTA, CDR2 FQGNSA, per germline. The CDR3 loop is CASSLGNRVENTIYF. CDR3 DNA: TGTGCCAGCAGCTTAGGGAACAGGGTTGAAAACACCATATATTTT. Drawing the rest from reference TRBV7-2 and TRBJ1-3, the complete variable domain is GAGVSQSPSNKVTEKGKDVELRCDPISGHTALYWYRQSLGQGLEFLIYFQGNSAPDKSGLPSDRFSAERTGGSVSTLTIQRTQQEDSAVYLCASSLGNRVENTIYFGEGSWLTVV.

This clonotype was counted a single time. The chain uses TRBV7-3 and TRBJ2-1; 7 bases are shared with TRBD2. The length of the CDR3 is 13 residues. Germline-derived CDR1 and CDR2 are SGHTA and FQGTGA. Trimming at V came to 0 bases and at J to 9 bases, leaving 2 bases not matched to a gene. The CDR3 is CASSLTREGEQFF. The CDR3 bases are TGTGCCAGCAGCTTAACTAGGGAGGGTGAGCAGTTCTTC. Variable domain in full (rest from reference TRBV7-3 and TRBJ2-1): GAGVSQTPSNKVTEKGKYVELRCDPISGHTALYWYRQSLGQGPEFLIYFQGTGAADDSGLPNDRFFAVRPEGSVSTLKIQRTERGDSAVYLCASSLTREGEQFFGPGTRLTVL.